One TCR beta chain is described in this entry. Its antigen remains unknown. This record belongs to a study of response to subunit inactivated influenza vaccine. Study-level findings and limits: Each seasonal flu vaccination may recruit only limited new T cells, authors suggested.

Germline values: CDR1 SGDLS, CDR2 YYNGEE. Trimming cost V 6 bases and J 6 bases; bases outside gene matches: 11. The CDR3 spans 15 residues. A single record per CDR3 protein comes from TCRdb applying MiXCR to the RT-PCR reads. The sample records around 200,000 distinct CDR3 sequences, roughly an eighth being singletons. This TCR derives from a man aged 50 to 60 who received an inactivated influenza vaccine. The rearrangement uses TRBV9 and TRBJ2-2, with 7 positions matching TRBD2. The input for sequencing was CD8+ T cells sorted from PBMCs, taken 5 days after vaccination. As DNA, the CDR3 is TGTGCCAGCACGGGAGGTACTAGCGTCGCCGGGGAGCTGTTTTTT. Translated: CASTGGTSVAGELFF.